This paragraph reports one TCR beta chain. Its specificity is unknown. The CDR3 covers 20 residues. Trimming cost V 3 bases and J 3 bases, with 26 bases left between them. CDR1 is MDHEN, CDR2 SYDVKM, per germline. Clones were read by immunoSEQ multiplex PCR, and TCRdb kept only the in-frame ones, dropping some. This repertoire shows about 16,000 clones, about two thirds found once; its top ten account for 3.2%. The sample comes from a study of Tregs in tolerant kidney transplant recipients. Sample: Tregs from blood cultured with allogeneic cells. The chain has TRBV28 and TRBJ2-2, with a tentative D call TRBD2 (6 bases). The sequence derives from a human donor in good health. CDR3 sequence (DNA): TGTGCCAGCAGTTTGGCGGGGAAGCGTTATTGGTCTCCCGACACCGGGGAGCTGTTTTTT. Its protein is CASSLAGKRYWSPDTGELFF.